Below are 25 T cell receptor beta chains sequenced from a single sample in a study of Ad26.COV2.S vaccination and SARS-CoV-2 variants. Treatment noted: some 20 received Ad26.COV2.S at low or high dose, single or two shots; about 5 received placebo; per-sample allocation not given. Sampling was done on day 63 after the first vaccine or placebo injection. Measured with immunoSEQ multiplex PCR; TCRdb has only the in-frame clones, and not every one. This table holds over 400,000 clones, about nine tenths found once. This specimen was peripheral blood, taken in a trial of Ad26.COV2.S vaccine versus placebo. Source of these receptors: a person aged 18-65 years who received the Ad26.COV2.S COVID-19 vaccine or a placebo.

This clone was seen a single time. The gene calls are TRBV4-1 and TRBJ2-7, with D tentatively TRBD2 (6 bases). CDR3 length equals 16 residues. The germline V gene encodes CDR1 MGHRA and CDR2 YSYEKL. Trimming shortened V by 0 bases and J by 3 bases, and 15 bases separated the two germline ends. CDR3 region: CASSQDHFRGIYEQYF. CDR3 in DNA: TGCGCCAGCAGCCAAGATCACTTCCGGGGGATCTACGAGCAGTACTTC.

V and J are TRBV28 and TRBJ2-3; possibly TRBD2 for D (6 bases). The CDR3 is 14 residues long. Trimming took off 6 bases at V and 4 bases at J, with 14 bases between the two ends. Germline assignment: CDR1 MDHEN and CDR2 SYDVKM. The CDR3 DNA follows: TGTGCCAGCAGCCTGCGGGGAGCCCCAGATACGCAGTATTTT. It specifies CASSLRGAPDTQYF.

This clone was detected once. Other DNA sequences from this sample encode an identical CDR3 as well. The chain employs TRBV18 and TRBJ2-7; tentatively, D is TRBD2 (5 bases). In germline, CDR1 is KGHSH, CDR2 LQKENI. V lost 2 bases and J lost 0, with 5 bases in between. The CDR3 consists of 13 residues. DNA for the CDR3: TGTGCCAGCTCACCAGGGAGCTCCTACGAGCAGTACTTC. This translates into CASSPGSSYEQYF.

The CDR3 spells CASSPVTGGESASYQPQHF. CDR3 nucleotide sequence: TGTGCCAGCAGCCCAGTCACAGGGGGCGAATCGGCCTCTTATCAGCCCCAGCATTTT. The J gene is TRBJ1-5, the V gene TRBV21-1; the tabulated D call, TRBD1, remains unverified against the DNA. TRBV21-1 is a known pseudogene. CDR3 length: 19 residues.

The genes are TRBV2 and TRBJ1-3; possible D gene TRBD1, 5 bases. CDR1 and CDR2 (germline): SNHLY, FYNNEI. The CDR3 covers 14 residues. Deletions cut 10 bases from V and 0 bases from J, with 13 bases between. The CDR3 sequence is CATRQGTSGNTIYF. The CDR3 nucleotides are TGTGCCACCAGGCAGGGAACCTCTGGAAACACCATATATTTT.

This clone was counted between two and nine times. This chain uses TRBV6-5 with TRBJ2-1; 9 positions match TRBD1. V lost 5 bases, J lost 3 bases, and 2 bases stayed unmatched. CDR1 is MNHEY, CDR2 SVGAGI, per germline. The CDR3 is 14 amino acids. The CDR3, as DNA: TGTGCCAGCAGTCGACAGGGGGGCTACAATGAGCAGTTCTTC. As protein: CASSRQGGYNEQFF.

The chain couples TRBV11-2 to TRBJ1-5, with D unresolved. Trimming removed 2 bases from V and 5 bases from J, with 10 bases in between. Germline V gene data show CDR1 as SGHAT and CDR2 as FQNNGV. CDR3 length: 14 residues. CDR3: CASSLFSSDQPQHF. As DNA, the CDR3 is TGTGCCAGCAGCTTATTCAGTTCCGATCAGCCCCAGCATTTT.

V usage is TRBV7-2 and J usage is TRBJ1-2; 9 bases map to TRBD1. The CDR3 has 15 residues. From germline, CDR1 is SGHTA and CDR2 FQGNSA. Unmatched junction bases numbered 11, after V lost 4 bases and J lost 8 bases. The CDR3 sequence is CASSYTGTGTRGYTF. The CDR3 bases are TGTGCCAGCAGCTATACCGGGACAGGGACGCGGGGCTACACCTTC. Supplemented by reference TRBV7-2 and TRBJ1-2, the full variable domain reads GAGVSQSPSNKVTEKGKDVELRCDPISGHTALYWYRQSLGQGLEFLIYFQGNSAPDKSGLPSDRFSAERTGGSVSTLTIQRTQQEDSAVYLCASSYTGTGTRGYTFGSGTRLTVV.

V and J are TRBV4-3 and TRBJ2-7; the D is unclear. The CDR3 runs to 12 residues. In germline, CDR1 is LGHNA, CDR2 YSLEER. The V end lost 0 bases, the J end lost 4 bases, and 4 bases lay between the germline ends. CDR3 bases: TGCGCCAGCAGCCAAGATTCTTACGAGCAGTACTTC. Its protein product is CASSQDSYEQYF.

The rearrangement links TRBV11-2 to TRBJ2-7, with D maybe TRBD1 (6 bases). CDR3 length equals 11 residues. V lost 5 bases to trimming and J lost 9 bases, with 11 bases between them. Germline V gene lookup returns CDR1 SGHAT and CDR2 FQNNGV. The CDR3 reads CASSLGQLQYF. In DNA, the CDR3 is TGTGCCAGCAGCCTCGGACAGTTGCAGTACTTC.

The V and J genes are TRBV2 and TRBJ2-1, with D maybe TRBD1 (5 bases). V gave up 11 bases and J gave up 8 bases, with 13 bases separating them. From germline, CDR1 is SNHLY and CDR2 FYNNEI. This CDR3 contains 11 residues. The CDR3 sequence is CAGEGVDEQFF. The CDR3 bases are TGTGCCGGGGAAGGGGTCGATGAGCAGTTCTTC.

The CDR3 protein is CASKDSQGQNTGELFF. As DNA, the CDR3 is TGTGCCAGCAAAGACTCTCAGGGGCAGAACACCGGGGAGCTGTTTTTT. The rearrangement links TRBV27 to TRBJ2-2; weak D call: TRBD1 (6 bases). This CDR3 has 16 residues. The germline V gene encodes CDR1 MNHEY and CDR2 SMNVEV (reference sequence). Trimming pared 7 bases from V and 1 base from J, leaving 16 bases between.

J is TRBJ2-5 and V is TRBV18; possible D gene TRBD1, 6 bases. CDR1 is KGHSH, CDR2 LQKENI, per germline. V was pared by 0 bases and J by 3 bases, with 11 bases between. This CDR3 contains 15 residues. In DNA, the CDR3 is TGTGCCAGCTCACCACCGGCAGGGGTGGAAGAGACCCAGTACTTC. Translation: CASSPPAGVEETQYF.

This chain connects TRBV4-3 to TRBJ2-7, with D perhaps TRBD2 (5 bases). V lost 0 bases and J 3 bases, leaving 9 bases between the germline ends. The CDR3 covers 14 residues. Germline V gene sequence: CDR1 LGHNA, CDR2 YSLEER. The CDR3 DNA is TGCGCCAGCAGCCAAGATTTCCGGGGCTACGAGCAGTACTTC. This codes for CASSQDFRGYEQYF.

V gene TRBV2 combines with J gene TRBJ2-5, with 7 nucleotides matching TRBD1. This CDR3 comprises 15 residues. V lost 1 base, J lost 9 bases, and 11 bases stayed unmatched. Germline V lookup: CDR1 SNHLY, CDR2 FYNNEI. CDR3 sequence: CASSEDRGASSAQYF. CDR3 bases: TGTGCCAGCAGTGAAGACAGGGGCGCCTCGTCGGCCCAGTACTTC.

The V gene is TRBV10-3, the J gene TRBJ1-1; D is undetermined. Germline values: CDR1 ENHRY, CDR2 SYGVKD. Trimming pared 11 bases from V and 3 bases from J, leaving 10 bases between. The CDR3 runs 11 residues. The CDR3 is CASGQYTEAFF. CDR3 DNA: TGTGCCTCGGGCCAGTACACTGAAGCTTTCTTT.

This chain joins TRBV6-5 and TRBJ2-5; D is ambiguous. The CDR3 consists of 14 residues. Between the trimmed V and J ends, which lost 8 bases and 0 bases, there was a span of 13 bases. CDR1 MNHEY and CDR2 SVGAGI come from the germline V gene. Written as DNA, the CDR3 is TGTGCCAGCGGGCAACGGACGGACCAAGAGACCCAGTACTTC. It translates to CASGQRTDQETQYF.

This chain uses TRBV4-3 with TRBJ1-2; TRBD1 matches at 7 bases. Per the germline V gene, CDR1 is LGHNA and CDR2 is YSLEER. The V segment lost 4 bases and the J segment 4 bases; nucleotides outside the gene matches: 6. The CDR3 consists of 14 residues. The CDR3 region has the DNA TGCGCCAGCAGCCCCCTGGGACAGACCTATGGCTACACCTTC. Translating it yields CASSPLGQTYGYTF.

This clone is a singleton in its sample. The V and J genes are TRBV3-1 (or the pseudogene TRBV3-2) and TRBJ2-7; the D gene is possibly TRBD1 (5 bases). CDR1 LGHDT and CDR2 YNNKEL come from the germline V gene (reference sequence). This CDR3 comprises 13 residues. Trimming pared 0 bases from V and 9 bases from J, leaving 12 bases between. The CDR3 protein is CASSQDTGVVQYF. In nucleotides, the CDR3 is TGTGCCAGCAGCCAAGATACAGGAGTGGTGCAGTACTTC.

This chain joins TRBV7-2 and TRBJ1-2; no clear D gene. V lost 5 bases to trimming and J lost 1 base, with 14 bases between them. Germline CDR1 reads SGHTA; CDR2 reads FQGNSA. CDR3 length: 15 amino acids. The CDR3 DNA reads TGTGCCAGCAGCCCGGAGGGCAGGTATAACTATGGCTACACCTTC. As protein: CASSPEGRYNYGYTF.

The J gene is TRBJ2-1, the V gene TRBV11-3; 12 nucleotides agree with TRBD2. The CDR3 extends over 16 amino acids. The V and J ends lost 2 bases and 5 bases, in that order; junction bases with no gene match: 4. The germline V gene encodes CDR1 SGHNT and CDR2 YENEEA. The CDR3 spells CASSLLAGGPHNEQFF. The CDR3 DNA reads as TGTGCCAGCAGCTTACTAGCGGGGGGGCCACACAATGAGCAGTTCTTC.

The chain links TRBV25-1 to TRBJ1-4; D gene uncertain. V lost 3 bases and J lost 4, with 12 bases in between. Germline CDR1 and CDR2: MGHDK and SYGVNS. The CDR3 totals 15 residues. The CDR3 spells CASSEMSALNEKLFF. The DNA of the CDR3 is TGTGCCAGCAGTGAGATGTCAGCTCTTAATGAAAAACTGTTTTTT.

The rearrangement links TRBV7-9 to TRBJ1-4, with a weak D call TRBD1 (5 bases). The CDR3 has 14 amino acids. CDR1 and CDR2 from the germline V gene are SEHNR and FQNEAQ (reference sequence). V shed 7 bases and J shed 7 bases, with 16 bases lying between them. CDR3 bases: TGTGCCAGCACCCCTTACAGGCGGGGTGAAAAACTGTTTTTT. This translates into CASTPYRRGEKLFF.

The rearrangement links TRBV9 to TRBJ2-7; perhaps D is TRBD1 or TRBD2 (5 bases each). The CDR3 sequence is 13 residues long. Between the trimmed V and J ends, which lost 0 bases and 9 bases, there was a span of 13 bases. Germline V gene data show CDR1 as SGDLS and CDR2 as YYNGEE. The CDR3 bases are TGTGCCAGCAGCGTAGAGGGTTTTGGGGGGCAGTACTTC. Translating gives CASSVEGFGGQYF.

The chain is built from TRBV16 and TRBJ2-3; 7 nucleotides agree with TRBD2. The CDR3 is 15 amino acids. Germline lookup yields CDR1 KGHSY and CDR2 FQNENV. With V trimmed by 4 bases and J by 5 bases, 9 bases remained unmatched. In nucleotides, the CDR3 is TGTGCCAGCAGCCCACCGGGGGTAGCGGGAGATACGCAGTATTTT. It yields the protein CASSPPGVAGDTQYF.